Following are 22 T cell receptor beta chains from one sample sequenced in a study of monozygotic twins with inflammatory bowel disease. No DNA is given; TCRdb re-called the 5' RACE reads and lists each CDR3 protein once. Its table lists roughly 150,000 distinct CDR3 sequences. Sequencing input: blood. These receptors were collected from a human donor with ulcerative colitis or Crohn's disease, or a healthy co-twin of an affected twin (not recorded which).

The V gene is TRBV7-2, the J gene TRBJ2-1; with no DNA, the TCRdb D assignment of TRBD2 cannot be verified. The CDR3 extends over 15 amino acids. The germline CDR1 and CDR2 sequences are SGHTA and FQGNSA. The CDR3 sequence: CASSWTSGWGNEQFF.

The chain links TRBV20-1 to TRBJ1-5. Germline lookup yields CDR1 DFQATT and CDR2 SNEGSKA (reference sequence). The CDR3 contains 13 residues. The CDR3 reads CSARGELHQPQHF.

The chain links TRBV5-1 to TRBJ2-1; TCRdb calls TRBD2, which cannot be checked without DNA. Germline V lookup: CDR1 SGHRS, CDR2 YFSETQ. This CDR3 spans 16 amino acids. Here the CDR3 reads CASSFSFQSRDNEQSF.

CDR3 residues: CASSLRASRTGDEQYF. The rearrangement uses TRBV27 and TRBJ2-7; TCRdb designates TRBD1, a call that cannot be tested without DNA. Germline CDR1 MNHEY, CDR2 SMNVEV (reference sequence). The CDR3 extends over 16 amino acids.

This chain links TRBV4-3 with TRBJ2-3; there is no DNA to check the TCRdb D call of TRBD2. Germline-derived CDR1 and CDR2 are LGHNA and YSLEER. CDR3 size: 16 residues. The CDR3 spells CASSQDRLDNPDTQYF.

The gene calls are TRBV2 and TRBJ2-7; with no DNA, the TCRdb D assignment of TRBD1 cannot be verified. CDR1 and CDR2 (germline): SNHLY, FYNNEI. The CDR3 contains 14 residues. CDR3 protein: CASSERGASYEQYF. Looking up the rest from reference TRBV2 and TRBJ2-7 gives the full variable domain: EPEVTQTPSHQVTQMGQEVILRCVPISNHLYFYWYRQILGQKVEFLVSFYNNEISEKSEIFDDQFSVERPDGSNFTLKIRSTKLEDSAMYFCASSERGASYEQYFGPGTRLTVT.

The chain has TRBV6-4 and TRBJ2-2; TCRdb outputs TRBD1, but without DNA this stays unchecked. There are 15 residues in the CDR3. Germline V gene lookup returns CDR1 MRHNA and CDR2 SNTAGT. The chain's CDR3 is CGTREGAPDTGELFF.

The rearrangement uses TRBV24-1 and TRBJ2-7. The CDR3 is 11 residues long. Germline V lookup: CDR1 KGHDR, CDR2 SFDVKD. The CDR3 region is CATSVRHEQYF.

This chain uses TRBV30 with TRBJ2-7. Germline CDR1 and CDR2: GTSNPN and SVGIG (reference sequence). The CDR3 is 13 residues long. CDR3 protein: CAWSVGLANEQYF. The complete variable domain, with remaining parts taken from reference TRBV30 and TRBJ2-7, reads SQTIHQWPATLVQPVGSPLSLECTVEGTSNPNLYWYRQAAGRGLQLLFYSVGIGQISSEVPQNLSASRPQDRQFILSSKKLLLSDSGFYLCAWSVGLANEQYFGPGTRLTVT.

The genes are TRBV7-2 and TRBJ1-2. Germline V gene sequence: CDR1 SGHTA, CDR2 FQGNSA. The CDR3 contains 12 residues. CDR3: CASSLVAGGYTF. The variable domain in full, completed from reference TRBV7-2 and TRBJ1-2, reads GAGVSQSPSNKVTEKGKDVELRCDPISGHTALYWYRQSLGQGLEFLIYFQGNSAPDKSGLPSDRFSAERTGGSVSTLTIQRTQQEDSAVYLCASSLVAGGYTFGSGTRLTVV.

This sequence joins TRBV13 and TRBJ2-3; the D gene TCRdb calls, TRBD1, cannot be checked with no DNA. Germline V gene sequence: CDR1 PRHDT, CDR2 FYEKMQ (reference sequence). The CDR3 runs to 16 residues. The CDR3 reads CASSLGGTGKADTQYF.

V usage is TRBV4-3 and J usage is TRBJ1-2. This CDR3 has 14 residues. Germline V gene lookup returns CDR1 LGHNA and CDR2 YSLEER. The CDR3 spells CASSQDYTYYGYTF.

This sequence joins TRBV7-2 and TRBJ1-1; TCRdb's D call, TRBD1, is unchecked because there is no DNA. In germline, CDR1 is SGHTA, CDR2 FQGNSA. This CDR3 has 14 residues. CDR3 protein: CASSLTVAPTEAFF.

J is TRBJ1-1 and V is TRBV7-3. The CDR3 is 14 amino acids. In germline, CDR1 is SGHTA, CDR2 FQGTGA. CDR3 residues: CASSRSSTSTEAFF. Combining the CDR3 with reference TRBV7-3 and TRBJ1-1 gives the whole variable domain GAGVSQTPSNKVTEKGKYVELRCDPISGHTALYWYRQSLGQGPEFLIYFQGTGAADDSGLPNDRFFAVRPEGSVSTLKIQRTERGDSAVYLCASSRSSTSTEAFFGQGTRLTVV.

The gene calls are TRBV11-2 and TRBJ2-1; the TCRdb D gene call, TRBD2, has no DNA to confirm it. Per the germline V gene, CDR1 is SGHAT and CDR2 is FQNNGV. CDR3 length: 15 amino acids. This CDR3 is CASSFSAEPYNEQFF.

The CDR3 protein is CASSPRGSQETQYF. The chain links TRBV18 to TRBJ2-5. Germline CDR1 is KGHSH and CDR2 is LQKENI. The CDR3 is made up of 14 amino acids.

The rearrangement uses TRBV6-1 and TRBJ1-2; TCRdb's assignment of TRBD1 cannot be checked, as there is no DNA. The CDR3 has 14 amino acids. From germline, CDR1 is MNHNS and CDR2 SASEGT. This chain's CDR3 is CASRHGQGRYGYTF.

The CDR3 sequence: CASSQVSKGAGGYTF. The rearrangement links TRBV4-1 to TRBJ1-2; TCRdb lists TRBD1, though no DNA is available to test this call. CDR1 is MGHRA and CDR2 is YSYEKL in the germline V gene. The CDR3 covers 15 residues.

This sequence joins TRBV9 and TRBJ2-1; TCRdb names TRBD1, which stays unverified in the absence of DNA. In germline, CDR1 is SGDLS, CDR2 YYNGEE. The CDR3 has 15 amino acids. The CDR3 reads CASSPTGGTYNEQFF.

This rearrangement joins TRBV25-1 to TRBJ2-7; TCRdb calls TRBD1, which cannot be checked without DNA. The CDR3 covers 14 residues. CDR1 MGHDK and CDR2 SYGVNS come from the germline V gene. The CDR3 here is CASRWGQGPYEQYF.

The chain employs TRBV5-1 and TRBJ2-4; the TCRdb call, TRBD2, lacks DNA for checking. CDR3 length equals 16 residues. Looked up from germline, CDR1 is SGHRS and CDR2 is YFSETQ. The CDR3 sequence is CASSLASGRAKNIQYF.

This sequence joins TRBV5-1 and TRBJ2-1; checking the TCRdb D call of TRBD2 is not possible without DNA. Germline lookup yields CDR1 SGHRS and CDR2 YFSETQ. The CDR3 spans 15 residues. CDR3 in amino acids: CASSFLRGATNEQFF.